Below, 20 T cell receptor beta chains from the same sample are listed, as sequenced in a study of CD8 T cells in ankylosing spondylitis (dated by TCRdb to 2016 to 2017). Beyond this particular receptor, the publication reports: Blood from ankylosing spondylitis patients appeared to be characterized by a TCR beta motif made up of several highly homologous amino acid variants.

The library was prepared using 5' RACE. Instrument used: Illumina HiSeq 2500. The public reads were quality trimmed at Q25 with fastp and then assembled into clones with MiXCR by TCRdb, keeping productive beta chains. When rows share a CDR3 protein, they turn into one entry using the most common DNA and genes. For this sample the table gives under 850,000 distinct CDR3 sequences, of which 15% to 20% were detected only once. The ten biggest clones cover under 20% of the sample. No antigens are known for them. The sequenced sample was blood, either unsorted or a sorted T cell fraction (not recorded which). The source is a male donor with ankylosing spondylitis.

V is TRBV5-1 and J is TRBJ2-1; 12 nucleotides agree with TRBD2. CDR1 is SGHRS, CDR2 YFSETQ, per germline. The CDR3 is 15 residues long. With 3 bases clipped from V and 8 bases from J, the junction kept 6 bases outside the gene matches. The CDR3 DNA follows: TGCGCCAGCAGCTGGGGACTAGCGGGCGGTGATGAGCAGTTCTTC. It is translated as CASSWGLAGGDEQFF. Looking up the rest from reference TRBV5-1 and TRBJ2-1 gives the full variable domain: KAGVTQTPRYLIKTRGQQVTLSCSPISGHRSVSWYQQTPGQGLQFLFEYFSETQRNKGNFPGRFSGRQFSNSRSEMNVSTLELGDSALYLCASSWGLAGGDEQFFGPGTRLTVL.

V gene TRBV7-9 combines with J gene TRBJ2-3, with a weak D call TRBD2 (6 bases). CDR3 length: 14 residues. Between the trimmed V and J ends, which lost 4 bases and 4 bases, there was a span of 12 bases. In germline, CDR1 is SEHNR, CDR2 FQNEAQ (reference sequence). CDR3 in amino acids: CASSSDYSADTQYF. The CDR3 DNA follows: TGTGCCAGCAGCTCGGACTATAGCGCAGATACGCAGTATTTT. The variable domain in full, with the rest retrieved from reference TRBV7-9 and TRBJ2-3, is DTGVSQNPRHKITKRGQNVTFRCDPISEHNRLYWYRQTLGQGPEFLTYFQNEAQLEKSRLLSDRFSAERPKGSFSTLEIQRTEQGDSAMYLCASSSDYSADTQYFGPGTRLTVL.

The chain couples TRBV28 to TRBJ2-3; D is undetermined. The V and J ends lost 7 bases and 2 bases respectively, with 13 bases between them. Germline CDR1 MDHEN, CDR2 SYDVKM. The CDR3 totals 14 residues. In DNA form, the CDR3 reads TGTGCCAGCAATCCTCTCTTGCTCACAGATACGCAGTATTTT. Translation: CASNPLLLTDTQYF.

This clonotype was seen a handful of times. The chain joins TRBV3-1 to TRBJ2-3; TRBD2 might be the D (7 bases). This CDR3 comprises 17 residues. The germline V and J ends were trimmed by 2 bases and 7 bases, with 22 bases remaining between them. CDR1 is LGHDT, CDR2 YNNKEL, per germline (reference sequence). The CDR3 is CASSQPWLAGAPNTQYF. As DNA, the CDR3 is TGTGCCAGCAGCCAACCCTGGCTGGCGGGGGCGCCCAATACGCAGTATTTT.

The rearrangement joins TRBV5-6 to TRBJ2-1, with D perhaps TRBD2 (6 bases). Germline CDR1 is SGHDT and CDR2 is YYEEEE. Between the trimmed V and J ends, which lost 4 bases and 1 base, there was a span of 21 bases. The CDR3 consists of 18 residues. CDR3 protein: CASSQTVRLAHSYNEQFF. The CDR3 DNA reads TGTGCCAGCAGCCAGACCGTTCGGCTAGCGCATTCCTACAATGAGCAGTTCTTC.

The chain carries TRBV12-3 or TRBV12-4 and TRBJ1-1, with 7 bases matching TRBD1. This CDR3 spans 15 amino acids. V lost 5 bases and J lost 4; bases outside the gene matches: 10. CDR3 amino acids: CASSPEQGLITEAFF. The CDR3 DNA follows: TGTGCCAGCAGTCCGGAACAGGGGTTAATCACTGAAGCTTTCTTT.

This clonotype was observed a handful of times. CDR3 in amino acids: CSAKPTGGYGYTF. The CDR3 DNA reads as TGCAGTGCTAAACCAACCGGCGGCTATGGCTACACCTTC. The chain is built from TRBV20-1 and TRBJ1-2, with D unclear. Trimming pared 4 bases from V and 4 bases from J, leaving 13 bases between. Germline V gene sequence: CDR1 DFQATT, CDR2 SNEGSKA (reference sequence). This CDR3 region has 13 residues.

This clonotype showed up just a few times. V gene TRBV27 combines with J gene TRBJ1-2; D possibly corresponds to TRBD1 (5 bases). Between the trimmed V and J ends, which lost 2 bases and 7 bases, there was a span of 11 bases. Germline V gene data show CDR1 as MNHEY and CDR2 as SMNVEV (reference sequence). The CDR3 totals 13 residues. The CDR3: CASSLQQGGGYTF. The DNA for the CDR3 is TGTGCCAGCAGTTTACAGCAGGGAGGTGGCTACACCTTC.

This clonotype has only a few counts. The rearrangement links TRBV4-2 to TRBJ2-3; TRBD2 aligns across 8 bases. Germline CDR1 is LGHNA and CDR2 is YNFKEQ. CDR3 length: 17 amino acids. Unmatched junction bases numbered 8, after V lost 1 base and J lost 2 bases. The CDR3 bases are TGTGCCAGCAGCCAAGTCTTCGCGGGAGGACCCACAGATACGCAGTATTTT. Translating gives CASSQVFAGGPTDTQYF.

This clonotype was recorded a few times. The genes are TRBV12-3 or TRBV12-4 and TRBJ2-2; D uncertain. Trimming removed 7 bases at V and 4 bases at J, with 7 bases between. The CDR3 spans 12 residues. CDR3 residues: CASKRITGELFF. The CDR3 DNA sequence: TGTGCCAGCAAAAGGATCACCGGGGAGCTGTTTTTT.

In this sample, this clonotype turned up a few times. This sequence joins TRBV24-1 and TRBJ2-3; either TRBD1 or TRBD2 may supply D (5 bases each). V lost 2 bases, J lost 0 bases, and 14 bases lay in between. From germline, CDR1 is KGHDR and CDR2 SFDVKD. CDR3 length equals 17 residues. This CDR3 is CATSDSGPTGSTDTQYF. CDR3 DNA: TGTGCCACCAGTGATTCGGGACCGACGGGAAGCACAGATACGCAGTATTTT.

The chain is built from TRBV5-1 and TRBJ2-7, with TRBD1 matching 9 bases. Per the germline V gene, CDR1 is SGHRS and CDR2 is YFSETQ. The CDR3 spans 16 residues. With V trimmed by 3 bases and J by 6 bases, 13 bases remained unmatched. The CDR3 sequence: CASSSSPGTGRTEQYF. The CDR3 bases are TGCGCCAGCAGCTCTAGCCCCGGGACAGGGAGAACCGAGCAGTACTTC.

The chain joins TRBV10-2 to TRBJ2-2, with 9 bases fitting TRBD1. CDR3 length: 14 amino acids. Losses at the gene ends were 5 bases for V and 5 bases for J; bases not matched to a gene: 3. Germline loops: CDR1 WSHSY, CDR2 SAAADI. The chain's CDR3 is CASSTTGGTGELFF. The CDR3 bases are TGCGCCAGCAGTACGACAGGGGGGACCGGGGAGCTGTTTTTT.

The CDR3: CASSSSQILSYEQYF. CDR3 coding DNA: TGTGCCAGCAGCTCGAGCCAAATCCTCTCCTACGAGCAGTACTTC. This rearrangement joins TRBV7-9 to TRBJ2-7; D ambiguous. The CDR3 loop spans 15 amino acids. V was clipped by 4 bases and J by 0 bases, with 13 bases between them. Germline assignment: CDR1 SEHNR and CDR2 FQNEAQ (reference sequence).

J is TRBJ1-5 and V is TRBV15; TRBD1 matches 10 bases. The germline CDR1 and CDR2 sequences are LNHNV and YYDKDF (reference sequence). Trimming took 1 base from V and 5 from J; bases not matched to a gene: 5. CDR3 size: 16 residues. The CDR3, as DNA: TGTGCCACCAGCAGAGGAGGACAGGGGGGGTATCAGCCCCAGCATTTT. Translated, it gives CATSRGGQGGYQPQHF.

The J gene is TRBJ1-2, the V gene TRBV5-1, with D unresolved. Per germline, CDR1 SGHRS and CDR2 YFSETQ. Trimming took off 0 bases at V and 0 bases at J, with 6 bases between the two ends. There are 14 residues in the CDR3. The CDR3 bases are TGCGCCAGCAGCTTGGAGGCAACTAACTATGGCTACACCTTC. It yields the protein CASSLEATNYGYTF.

This clonotype turned up a few times. CDR3 nucleotide sequence: TGCAGTGTACGCGGGACTAGCGGGGGTCTCGGGGATGAGCAGTTCTTC. Translated: CSVRGTSGGLGDEQFF. The chain uses TRBV20-1 and TRBJ2-1, with 14 bases aligning to TRBD2. The CDR3 has 16 residues. Germline lookup yields CDR1 DFQATT and CDR2 SNEGSKA (reference sequence). With V trimmed by 7 bases and J by 8 bases, 13 bases remained unmatched.

The chain joins TRBV9 to TRBJ1-1; possible D gene TRBD1, 5 bases. Germline CDR1 and CDR2: SGDLS and YYNGEE. The CDR3 extends over 13 amino acids. Trimming left V 2 bases short and J 4 bases short, with 9 bases between. DNA of the CDR3: TGTGCCAGCAGCGTCGGGGGGTTCACTGAAGCTTTCTTT. It translates to CASSVGGFTEAFF.

Only a few counts were recorded for this clonotype. The chain combines TRBV30 with TRBJ1-1; D possibly corresponds to TRBD1 (5 bases). This CDR3 region has 13 residues. Trimming left V 2 bases short and J 1 base short, with 8 bases between. Germline CDR1 and CDR2: GTSNPN and SVGIG (reference sequence). CDR3 region: CAWSSQGNTEAFF. The CDR3 nucleotides read TGTGCCTGGAGTAGTCAGGGGAACACTGAAGCTTTCTTT.

This chain connects TRBV15 to TRBJ1-1; D remains unclear. Germline loops: CDR1 LNHNV, CDR2 YYDKDF (reference sequence). The CDR3 sequence is 11 residues long. Trimming stripped 0 bases from V and 8 bases from J, with 4 bases between. The CDR3 sequence: CATSRDLEAFF. The CDR3 DNA reads TGTGCCACCAGCAGAGATCTCGAAGCTTTCTTT.